This T cell receptor beta chain was retrieved from a study of Tregs in tolerant kidney transplant recipients (dated by TCRdb to the late 2010s). At the level of the whole study: The study applied TCRbeta sequencing to find donor-specific regulatory T cells before combined kidney and bone marrow transplantation and then followed those same cells after transplant. The paper's findings and limits, for the study overall: The most biologically relevant and donor-specific TCRbeta repertoire appeared to be identified by expanding Tregs with activated donor B cells. The study was limited by small patient numbers, and the findings need validation in larger populations and under other immunosuppression protocols. Biological reproducibility was not examined directly, but technical replication error appeared to be minimal. Because the PCR primers were changed over time for some patients, nucleotide-level comparison could not be performed across the samples from those patients. In tolerant patients, the expansion of donor-specific Tregs was greater than global Treg expansion, suggesting that the expansion was antigen-driven rather than nonspecific.

The sample's time point, from its label and the paper: 6 months after combined kidney and bone marrow transplant. Transplants used related donors with nonmyeloablative bone marrow transplantation; mixed chimerism was transient in the human trials. Unstimulated Tregs (CD4+CD25+CD127-), CD4+ non-Tregs (CD4+CD25-), CD4 and CD8 cells were FACS-sorted from thawed PBMCs. The patients were a few recipients of combined kidney and bone marrow transplants from the ITN036ST trial, and samples were available only from these trial subjects. Healthy control blood was processed to PBMCs by Ficoll density gradient and cryopreserved, and patient PBMCs were collected before and after transplant. For TCRbeta CDR3 sequencing, genomic DNA was extracted from sorted cells using the QIAGEN DNeasy Blood and Tissue Kit. Through immunoSEQ, high-throughput TCRbeta CDR3 sequencing was done commercially, including PCR amplification with internal controls and bias correction. The original methods were these. Unique productive TCRbeta sequences were defined by CDR3 nucleotide sequence when primers matched and otherwise by CDR3 amino acid sequence together with Vbeta and Jbeta genes. Sorting error was corrected by removing sequences shared between sorted populations at a frequency ratio of 2:1 or less, and the remaining shared sequences were assigned to the higher population. A sequence was defined as donor-reactive if the sequence was expanded at least 5-fold in CFSE-low cells compared with unstimulated cells and had a frequency of at least 0.01% in CFSE-low cells. Jensen-Shannon divergence, calculated on the top 100 TCRbeta sequences ranked by frequency, was used to quantify repertoire divergence. When a sample had multiple sequencing runs, each run was corrected for sorting error separately and the runs were then pooled. In TCRdb, the immuneACCESS table is reduced to in-frame sequences with V and J assigned. These tables do not hold every clone; where another copy was compared, an unresolved V gene accounts for under half, and the others remain unexplained. From that table come the V and J calls and clone size; the DNA was used to work out D and trimming. The sample contains about 64,000 clones, 87% of them found a single time. The ten largest clones add up to 3.8% of the sample.

Spanning cysteine to phenylalanine, the CDR3 consists of 14 amino acids. Only the CDR3 part of the read is kept: 42 bases, read in frame from the first base. CDR1 and CDR2, per the germline V gene, are KGHSH and LQKENI. For this chain, trimming is 6 bases at the V end and 3 bases at the J end, and the number of junction bases without a gene match is 7. To note about this clone: Its antigen specificity is not known. The input lacks base qualities; no much larger clone sits a single base away.

The sample in question was CD4+ T cells from blood (PBMCs), obtained 6 months after the transplant. The chain links TRBV18 with TRBJ1-1; 7 junctional bases match TRBD1. The receptor's source is a human patient who received a combined kidney and bone marrow transplant. In patients who had a transplant, some T cells may come from the graft donor. CDR3 loop: CASSSTGLDTEAFF. The base sequence is TGTGCCAGCTCCTCGACAGGGTTGGACACTGAAGCTTTCTTT.